The sequence of this TCR beta chain was determined in a study of blood T cell repertoires in COVID-19 (dated by TCRdb to 2020 to 2021). At the level of the whole study: Samples covering the acute and convalescent phases of COVID-19 were provided by collaborators in the United States, Italy and Spain. The material from the prospective study consisted of cDNA or gDNA derived from T cells, B-cell-depleted T cells, or PBMCs. Deeply sampled blood TCRbeta repertoires from subjects exposed to, actively infected with, or recovered from COVID-19 were included in the dataset. The repertoires were released in a freely available public database intended as a resource for research on the immune response to SARS-CoV-2. The samples were drawn from the first 160 participants of the ongoing ImmuneRACE study and from over 950 subjects provided by 6 global collaborators. The sample metadata nearly always contained a de-identified subject ID, COVID-19 status, age in years and sex. Where available, HLA class I and class II types were taken from metadata supplied by the sample provider and were not determined by assay-based typing. Here is what the overall study found, with its caveats: Clinical and demographic metadata were provided uncurated, with the amount varying by source and participant.

The immunoSEQ Assay, a bias-controlled multiplex PCR, was used to amplify TCRbeta CDR3 regions from genomic DNA. In the original analysis: Nucleated cell counts per sample were estimated from amplification of reference gene primers within the assay. To quantify the absolute abundance of each unique TCRbeta CDR3 rearrangement, sequence reads were collapsed and filtered. For each sample, productive Simpson clonality was calculated as the square root of Simpson's diversity index across productive rearrangements. TCRdb took over this immuneACCESS table, retaining in-frame rearrangements with V and J assigned. Such tables are incomplete; in checked studies, under half of the missing clones stem from an unresolved V gene, and the remainder is unexplained. V and J calls and clone size are copied from that table; D and trimming were computed from the DNA. Recorded for this sample are around 150,000 clones; 65% to 85% of them occurred a single time. About 15% of the sample rests with the top ten.

Trimming takes 3 bases from V and 2 bases from J, and the germline ends sit 11 bases apart. The CDR3 numbers 14 residues from cysteine through phenylalanine. The sequence is cut down to CDR3 DNA, 42 bases in frame from base 1. CDR1 MNHEY and CDR2 SMNVEV were looked up in the germline V gene (reference sequence). Each collaborating institution followed its own protocols to collect whole blood in K2EDTA tubes. For TCRbeta analysis, collaborator samples were shipped as frozen whole blood, as isolated PBMCs, or as DNA extracted from either sample type. As to this clone: Its antigen remains undetermined. No clone much larger than this one lies a single base away; base qualities are absent.

The chain couples TRBV27 to TRBJ2-7, with a weak D call of TRBD2 (7 bases match). The source of this sequence is a woman over 75 with acute or convalescent COVID-19. What was sequenced was peripheral blood. The CDR3 protein is CASSLNGGPYEQYF. The bases are TGTGCCAGCAGTTTGAACGGGGGGCCCTACGAGCAGTACTTC.